This T cell receptor beta chain comes out of a study of CD8 T cells in ankylosing spondylitis. Molecular-barcoded quantitative 5'-RACE produced these TCR beta libraries. TCRdb reanalysed the 5' RACE reads using MiXCR and keeps one entry per CDR3 protein. The sample includes a few hundred thousand distinct CDR3 sequences, 15% to 20% seen only once; the top ten take approximately 33%. The germline gives CDR1 SQVTM, CDR2 ANQGSEA. V lost 3 bases and J lost 1; bases outside the gene matches: 8. The CDR3 has 15 amino acids. The study, taken as a whole, reports: Significant enrichment of disease-linked clones was reportedly seen in matched ankylosing spondylitis synovial fluid. What seemed typical of ankylosing spondylitis blood was a TCR beta motif built from roughly eight highly homologous variants.

This clonotype was picked up a small number of times. As yet, its antigen is unknown. The chain carries TRBV29-1 and TRBJ2-5; 7 bases match TRBD1. This receptor was taken from a male donor with ankylosing spondylitis or in good health (not recorded which). Sample: blood, either unsorted or a sorted T cell fraction (not recorded which). This CDR3 reads CSVEYTDRSQETQYF. DNA for the CDR3: TGCAGCGTTGAGTATACGGACAGGAGCCAAGAGACCCAGTACTTC.